The T cell receptor (beta chain) described here comes from a study of shared clonotypes between healthy human individuals. General observations from the study: Compared with memory subsets, naive subsets generally had larger estimated richness.

As for this clone: Its target is unknown. The same CDR3 is also encoded by other DNA sequences in this sample.

The repertoire was sequenced with immunoSEQ multiplex PCR; TCRdb's copy has only in-frame clones and lacks some. The sample yields 1,500,000 or so clones, approximately 98.5% seen once. This CDR3 has 12 residues. Trimming stripped 5 bases from V and 0 bases from J, with 2 bases between. Germline CDR1 is SGHAT and CDR2 is FQNNGV. Healthy and HIV-negative, the adult donors had no recent acute infections or vaccinations. The sample taken for sequencing was naive CD4+ T cells sorted from blood. The subset here: CD45RA+ positively selected. The rearrangement joins TRBV11-2 to TRBJ2-1; D remains ambiguous. This clonotype was sampled from a man under 40 in good health. In DNA form, the CDR3 reads TGTGCCAGCAGCCCCTCCTACAATGAGCAGTTCTTC. As protein: CASSPSYNEQFF.